The rows below give T cell receptor beta chains drawn from one sample of a study of OX40 agonist ivuxolimab in advanced cancers. Assay: immunoSEQ multiplex PCR; the TCRdb copy retains only in-frame clones and omits some. The table records some 130,000 clones, 90% of them present only once. The sequencing used CD4+ or CD8+ T cells sorted from blood, collected in a trial of the OX40 agonist ivuxolimab. These receptors all come from an adult with an advanced solid tumor such as melanoma, head and neck, liver or kidney cancer. Each CDR3 is given with its conserved first and last residue. Each record gives: J gene, V gene, clone size, D gene, CDR3 DNA, CDR3 protein. The D gene is left open where the match is weak. For some rows the clone size is stated as once, few or many, or as a class when expanded; others skip it.

TRBJ1-4 TRBV28 NA TRBD1 TGTGCCAGCACGGGGACAGATTCCATACGGGCTGAAAAACTGTTTTTT CASTGTDSIRAEKLFF
TRBJ2-7 TRBV11-2 once TRBD2 TGTGCCAGCAGCTTAGATCCCCGGGGGGGACCCTACGAGCAGTACTTC CASSLDPRGGPYEQYF
TRBJ2-3 TRBV7-9 NA TRBD2 TGTGCCAGCAGCATGACTAGCGGGTCCACAGATACGCAGTATTTT CASSMTSGSTDTQYF
TRBJ1-2 TRBV6-1 NA NA TGTGCCAGCAGCCAACAGGGTACTGAAGGCTACACCTTC CASSQQGTEGYTF
TRBJ2-7 TRBV6-5 NA NA TGTGCCAGCAGTCCAGGGAGGGAGCAGTACTTC CASSPGREQYF
TRBJ1-1 TRBV6-5 once NA TGTGCCAGCCGTACTCTAACTGAAGCGAATGCTGAAGCTTTCTTT CASRTLTEANAEAFF
TRBJ2-7 TRBV6-6 few TRBD2 TGTGCCAGCAGGCCGACTAGCGGGTCCTACGAGCAGTACTTC CASRPTSGSYEQYF
TRBJ1-2 TRBV6-1 NA TRBD1 TGTGCCAGCACCCCGGGACAGGGGGCGTCTGGCTACACCTTC CASTPGQGASGYTF
TRBJ1-5 TRBV28 NA TRBD1 TGTGCCAGCAGATCTAGAGACAGGGGGCTTCAGCCCCAGCATTTT CASRSRDRGLQPQHF
TRBJ1-3 TRBV28 NA NA TGTGCCAGCAGTATCCCTCAGGGAAACACCATATATTTT CASSIPQGNTIYF
TRBJ2-5 TRBV20-1 NA NA TGCAGTGCTAGGAAGGAAGAGACCCAGTACTTC CSARKEETQYF
TRBJ1-1 TRBV9 NA NA TGTGCCAGCAGCGTAGGGGGGTCCAACACTGAAGCTTTCTTT CASSVGGSNTEAFF
TRBJ2-1 TRBV5-1 once TRBD2 TGCGCCAGCAGCTTGGTAACTAGCGGGAACAATGAGCAGTTCTTC CASSLVTSGNNEQFF
TRBJ2-5 TRBV5-4 once TRBD2 TGTGCCAGCAGCGAGCGGGGCGGGGCGGAGACCCAGTACTTC CASSERGGAETQYF
TRBJ2-7 TRBV28 NA TRBD2 TGTGCCAGTCGATATAGCGGGACGACCTACGAGCAGTACTTC CASRYSGTTYEQYF
TRBJ2-2 TRBV10-3 NA NA TGTGCCATCAGTGAGATGAGCCAGACCGCCGGGGAGCTGTTTTTT CAISEMSQTAGELFF
TRBJ2-5 TRBV7-9 NA TRBD1 TGTGCCAGCAGCTTAGATAACTACAGGGGGCTGGAGACCCAGTACTTC CASSLDNYRGLETQYF
TRBJ1-5 TRBV12-5 few NA TGTGCTAGTGGTTGGGAAGGAGGGAATCAGCCCCAGCATTTT CASGWEGGNQPQHF
TRBJ2-1 TRBV9 NA NA TGTGCCAGCACGGAGGGGAGCTCCTACAATGAGCAGTTCTTC CASTEGSSYNEQFF
TRBJ2-4 TRBV11-3 NA NA TGTGCCAGCAGCTTAGCACATCACGCCAAAAACATTCAGTACTTC CASSLAHHAKNIQYF
TRBJ1-5 TRBV19 NA NA TGTGCCAGTAGTCCGGCGGGGGGGGGCTCTCTGGAACCCCAGCATTTT CASSPAGGGSLEPQHF
TRBJ1-5 TRBV6-1 NA TRBD1 TGTGCCAGCAGGGAGCAACAGGGGGCTCCTCAGCCCCAGCATTTT CASREQQGAPQPQHF
TRBJ1-2 TRBV6-1 once TRBD1 TGTGCCAGCACGAGAGGGTCGGGACAGGCGTATGGCTACACCTTC CASTRGSGQAYGYTF
TRBJ1-2 TRBV5-1 NA NA TGCGCCAGCAGCTTGGACAAAGGACAGCATGGCTACACCTTC CASSLDKGQHGYTF
TRBJ1-1 TRBV28 once NA TGTGCCAGCACTGGGAGATTAACTGAAGCTTTCTTT CASTGRLTEAFF
TRBJ2-3 TRBV7-2 NA NA TGTGCCAGCAGCTCTAGTGTTCCAGATACGCAGTATTTT CASSSSVPDTQYF
TRBJ2-7 TRBV18 once NA TGTGCCAGCTCACCAAGTGCTCCCCCGGGCAGGGGGGACTACGAGCAGTACTTC CASSPSAPPGRGDYEQYF